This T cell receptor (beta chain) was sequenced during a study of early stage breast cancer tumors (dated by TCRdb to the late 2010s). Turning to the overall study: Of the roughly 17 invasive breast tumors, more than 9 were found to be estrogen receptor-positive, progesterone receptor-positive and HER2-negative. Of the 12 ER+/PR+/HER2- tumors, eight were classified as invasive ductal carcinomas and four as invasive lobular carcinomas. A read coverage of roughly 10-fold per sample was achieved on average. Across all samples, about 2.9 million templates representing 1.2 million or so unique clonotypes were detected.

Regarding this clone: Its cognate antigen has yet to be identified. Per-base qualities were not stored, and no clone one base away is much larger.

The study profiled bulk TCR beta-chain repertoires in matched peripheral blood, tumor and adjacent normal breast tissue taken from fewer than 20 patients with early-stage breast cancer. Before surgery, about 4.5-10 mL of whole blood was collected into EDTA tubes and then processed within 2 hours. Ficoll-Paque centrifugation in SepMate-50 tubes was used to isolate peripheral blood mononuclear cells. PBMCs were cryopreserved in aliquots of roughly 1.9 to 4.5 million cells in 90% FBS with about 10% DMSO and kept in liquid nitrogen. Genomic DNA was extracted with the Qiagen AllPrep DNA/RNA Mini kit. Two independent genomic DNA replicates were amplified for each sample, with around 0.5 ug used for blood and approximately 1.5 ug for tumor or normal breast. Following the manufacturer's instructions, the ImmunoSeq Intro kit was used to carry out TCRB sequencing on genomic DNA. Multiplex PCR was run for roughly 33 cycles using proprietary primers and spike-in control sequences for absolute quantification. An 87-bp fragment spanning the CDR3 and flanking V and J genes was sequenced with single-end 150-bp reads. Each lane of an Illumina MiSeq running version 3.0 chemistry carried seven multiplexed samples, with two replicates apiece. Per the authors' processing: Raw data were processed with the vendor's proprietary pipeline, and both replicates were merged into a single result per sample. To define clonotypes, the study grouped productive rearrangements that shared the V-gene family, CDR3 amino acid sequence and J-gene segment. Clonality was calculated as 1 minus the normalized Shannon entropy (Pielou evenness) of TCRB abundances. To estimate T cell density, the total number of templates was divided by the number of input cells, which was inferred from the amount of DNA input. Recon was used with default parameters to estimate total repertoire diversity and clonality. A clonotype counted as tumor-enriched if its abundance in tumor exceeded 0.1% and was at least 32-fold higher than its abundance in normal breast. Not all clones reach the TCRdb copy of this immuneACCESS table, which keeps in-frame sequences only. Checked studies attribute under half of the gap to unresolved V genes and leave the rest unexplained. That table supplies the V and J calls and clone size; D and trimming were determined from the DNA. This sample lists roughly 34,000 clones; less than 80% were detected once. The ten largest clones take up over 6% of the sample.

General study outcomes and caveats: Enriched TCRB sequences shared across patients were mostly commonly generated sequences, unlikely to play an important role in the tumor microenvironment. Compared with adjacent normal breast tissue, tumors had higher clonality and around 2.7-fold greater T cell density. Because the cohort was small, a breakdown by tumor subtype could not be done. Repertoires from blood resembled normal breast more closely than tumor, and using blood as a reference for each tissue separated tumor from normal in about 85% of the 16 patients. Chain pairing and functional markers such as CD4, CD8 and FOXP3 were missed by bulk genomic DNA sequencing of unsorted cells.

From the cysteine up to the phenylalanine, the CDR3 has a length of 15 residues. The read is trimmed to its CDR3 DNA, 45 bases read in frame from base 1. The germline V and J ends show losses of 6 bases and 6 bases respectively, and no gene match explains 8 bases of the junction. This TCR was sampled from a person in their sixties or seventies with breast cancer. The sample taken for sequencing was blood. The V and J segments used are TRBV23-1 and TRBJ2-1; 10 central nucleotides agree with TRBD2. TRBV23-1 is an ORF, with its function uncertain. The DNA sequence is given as TGCGCCAGCAGGCCTAGCGGGAGCGAGTGCAATGAGCAGTTCTTC. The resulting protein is CASRPSGSECNEQFF.